This T cell receptor (beta chain) stems from a study of blood T cell repertoires in COVID-19. Study-wide context: Specimens from acute and convalescent COVID-19 originated in the United States, Italy and Spain.

Methods used by the authors: Researchers report that nucleated cell counts were estimated from reference gene primer amplification. Profiled with immunoSEQ multiplex PCR; TCRdb holds only in-frame clones, not every one. V and J calls and clone size are those listed in that table; D and trimming were worked out from the DNA. Here the sample spans about 200,000 clones, approximately 80% being singletons. The V gene's germline CDR1 is SGHRS and CDR2 YFSETQ. The ends were cut back, 5 bases at V and 0 bases at J, with 14 bases in the middle. This CDR3 comprises 16 residues. The rearrangement joins TRBV5-1 to TRBJ1-4; D is ambiguous. The sequence was collected from a human donor in a cohort sampled during active COVID-19. Input material: peripheral blood. The CDR3 spells CASSLQASTTNEKLFF. DNA of the CDR3: TGCGCCAGCAGTCTTCAAGCGAGTACAACTAATGAAAAACTGTTTTTT.